This T cell receptor beta chain was found in a study of graft-versus-host responses after intestinal transplantation. Looked up from germline, CDR1 is SEHNR and CDR2 is FQNEAQ (reference sequence). V was trimmed by 5 bases and J by 6 bases, leaving 16 bases between them. This CDR3 has 15 residues. TCRdb keeps only in-frame clones here, not all; method: immunoSEQ multiplex PCR. The table records some 40,000 clones, 90% to 95% of them present only once. The sample holds one count of this clone. This specimen was PBMCs, taken 524 days after transplant. The chain recombines TRBV7-9 with TRBJ1-4; D uncertain. The receptor comes from a human patient who received an intestinal transplant, so some T cells may come from the graft donor. The CDR3 protein is CASSARTGRDEKLFF. In DNA form, the CDR3 reads TGTGCCAGCAGCGCGAGGACCGGTAGGGATGAAAAACTGTTTTTT.